Presented here are 17 T cell receptor beta chains from one specimen sequenced in a study of post-analysis software for immune sequencing data. Findings of the study overall: There were about 5 TRBV segments more frequent in patients than controls, and TRBV5-6, TRBV5-1 and TRBV20-1 were among them.

Prepared TCR beta cDNA libraries contained unique molecular identifiers. TCRdb reprocessed the PCR reads with MiXCR, giving one entry per CDR3 protein. Among about 180,000 distinct CDR3 sequences listed, around 30% were seen once. Their cognate antigens are unknown. The sequenced sample consisted of blood. The receptors originated from a girl between 5 and 17 years old with multiple sclerosis.

The chain joins TRBV7-9 to TRBJ2-7, with 10 bases matching TRBD1. CDR3 length equals 15 residues. Germline trimming cut 4 bases from V and 7 bases from J; bases unmatched to any gene: 10. Looked up from germline, CDR1 is SEHNR and CDR2 is FQNEAQ (reference sequence). The CDR3 spells CASSSGTGDLIEQYF. The CDR3 DNA follows: TGTGCCAGCAGCTCCGGGACAGGGGATTTAATAGAGCAGTACTTC.

The chain combines TRBV7-2 with TRBJ2-1; D is undetermined. This CDR3 contains 15 residues. Trimming shortened V by 5 bases and J by 5 bases, and 16 bases separated the two germline ends. Germline CDR1 reads SGHTA; CDR2 reads FQGNSA. CDR3 loop: CASSPVFDPNNEQFF. In DNA, the CDR3 is TGTGCCAGCAGCCCGGTGTTCGACCCTAACAATGAGCAGTTCTTC. The complete variable domain, with remaining parts taken from reference TRBV7-2 and TRBJ2-1, reads GAGVSQSPSNKVTEKGKDVELRCDPISGHTALYWYRQSLGQGLEFLIYFQGNSAPDKSGLPSDRFSAERTGGSVSTLTIQRTQQEDSAVYLCASSPVFDPNNEQFFGPGTRLTVL.

The chain links TRBV3-1 to TRBJ2-7; 11 bases line up with TRBD2. The ends lost 2 bases at V and 5 bases at J; junction bases unmatched: 2. This CDR3 contains 14 residues. Germline CDR1 reads LGHDT; CDR2 reads YNNKEL (reference sequence). Here the CDR3 DNA reads TGTGCCAGCAGCCAACTAGCGGGAGGTGACGAGCAGTACTTC. It encodes CASSQLAGGDEQYF.

This clonotype was seen ten or more times. The CDR3 reads CSADYGILLHF. Here the CDR3 DNA reads TGCAGTGCCGATTATGGGATCCTACTCCACTTT. This sequence joins TRBV20-1 and TRBJ1-6; D remains ambiguous. Trimming removed 6 bases at V and 16 bases at J, with 16 bases between. The germline V gene has CDR1 DFQATT and CDR2 SNEGSKA (reference sequence). The length of the CDR3 is 11 residues.

V gene TRBV12-3 or TRBV12-4 combines with J gene TRBJ2-3, with D uncertain. Trimming shortened V by 2 bases and J by 0 bases, and 9 bases separated the two germline ends. The CDR3 runs 15 residues. The DNA of the CDR3 is TGTGCCAGCAGTTTACAGGACCTTAGCACAGATACGCAGTATTTT. This translates into CASSLQDLSTDTQYF.

V usage is TRBV3-1 and J usage is TRBJ2-1, with 8 bases matching TRBD1. This CDR3 region has 14 residues. From germline, CDR1 is LGHDT and CDR2 YNNKEL (reference sequence). Trimming cost V 5 bases and J 8 bases; bases outside gene matches: 8. The CDR3 protein is CASSAQGGTDEQFF. The CDR3 DNA reads as TGTGCCAGCAGCGCACAGGGGGGTACCGATGAGCAGTTCTTC.

This clonotype came up many times. The rearrangement links TRBV12-3 or TRBV12-4 to TRBJ2-5, with D possibly TRBD2 on 6 matching bases. Deletions cut 3 bases from V and 1 base from J, with 9 bases between. The CDR3 loop spans 14 amino acids. The CDR3 coding sequence is TGTGCCAGCAGTTTCGGGGGACTCCAAGAGACCCAGTACTTC. Amino acids: CASSFGGLQETQYF.

This clonotype has a count of ten or more. V is TRBV4-1 and J is TRBJ2-5; D unclear. This CDR3 is built from 15 residues. Between the trimmed V and J ends, which lost 1 base and 2 bases, there was a span of 11 bases. Germline V gene lookup returns CDR1 MGHRA and CDR2 YSYEKL. CDR3 coding DNA: TGCGCCAGCAGCCAAGGGTTTTTCAGGCAAGAGACCCAGTACTTC. Its translation: CASSQGFFRQETQYF.

With respect to this clonotype: Given a much more abundant clone one base away, this may be a read error. The chain is built from TRBV20-1 and TRBJ2-3, with 8 bases that match TRBD2. Germline V CDR1 and CDR2: DFQATT, SNEGSKA (reference sequence). The CDR3 contains 15 residues. V shed 6 bases, J shed 3 bases, and the junction held 11 bases outside the gene matches. CDR3 bases: TGCAGTGCCCGGGAACTAGCGGAGGGAACAGATACGCAGTATTTT. Protein: CSARELAEGTDTQYF.

The V and J genes are TRBV24-1 and TRBJ2-5, with D hard to call. From germline, CDR1 is KGHDR and CDR2 SFDVKD. The CDR3 has 15 residues. With 1 base removed from V and 11 bases from J, the gap between germline ends came to 19 bases. The CDR3 DNA is TGTGCCACCAGTGATTTAAAACTACTTGTGGATGAGCAGTACTTC. Translation: CATSDLKLLVDEQYF.

This clonotype was counted at least ten times. This CDR3 reads CSAQITFGYGYTF. CDR3 DNA: TGCAGTGCTCAGATAACCTTTGGCTATGGCTACACCTTC. The chain combines TRBV20-1 with TRBJ1-2; D call uncertain. Trimming removed 5 bases from V and 4 bases from J, with 14 bases in between. Germline lookup yields CDR1 DFQATT and CDR2 SNEGSKA (reference sequence). This CDR3 region has 13 residues.

In this sample, this clonotype turned up a few times. The gene calls are TRBV6-1 and TRBJ2-4, with D maybe TRBD1 (6 bases). Germline CDR1 MNHNS, CDR2 SASEGT. The CDR3 has 14 residues. Trimming removed 8 bases at V and 2 bases at J, with 13 bases between. CDR3 sequence reads: CASEGERTKNIQYF. CDR3 DNA sequence: TGTGCCAGCGAGGGGGAGAGGACCAAAAACATTCAGTACTTC.

This clonotype has only a few counts. V usage is TRBV11-2 and J usage is TRBJ2-1; no clear D. V was shortened by 4 bases and J by 8 bases, with 9 bases between the two germline ends. CDR1 is SGHAT, CDR2 FQNNGV, per germline. The CDR3 extends over 12 amino acids. CDR3 nucleotide sequence: TGTGCCAGCAGCTCTGGAAGGGATGAGCAGTTCTTC. Translation: CASSSGRDEQFF.

The rearrangement uses TRBV27 and TRBJ2-4, with D unclear. The J call may be in error: the DNA end matches TRBJ2-7 better. This CDR3 region has 13 residues. The germline CDR1 and CDR2 sequences are MNHEY and SMNVEV (reference sequence). The CDR3 reads CASSLFLMDEQYF. The CDR3 bases are TGTGCCAGCAGTTTATTCTTAATGGACGAGCAGTACTTC.

This clonotype was seen only a few times. J is TRBJ2-7 and V is TRBV5-6; D might be TRBD1 (5 bases). This CDR3 comprises 14 residues. The V end was cut by 4 bases, the J end by 3 bases, with 14 bases between. Germline CDR1 reads SGHDT; CDR2 reads YYEEEE. The CDR3 here is CASSATGTYYEQYF. CDR3 in DNA: TGTGCCAGCAGCGCCACAGGAACTTACTACGAGCAGTACTTC.

This chain links TRBV20-1 with TRBJ2-7, with a weak D call TRBD2 (7 bases). The CDR3 runs 13 residues. Germline V lookup: CDR1 DFQATT, CDR2 SNEGSKA (reference sequence). With 7 bases removed from V and 7 bases from J, the gap between germline ends came to 20 bases. CDR3 sequence (DNA): TGCAGTGTAAGAGGGGGGGGAGGTGGAGAGCAGTACTTC. This sequence encodes CSVRGGGGGEQYF.

On this clonotype itself: A much larger clone lies one base from this, so it may be a read error. The V gene is TRBV29-1, the J gene TRBJ2-7; 10 bases agree with TRBD2. After removal of 7 bases from V and 4 bases from J, the junction contained 10 bases not matched to a gene. The CDR3 is made up of 14 amino acids. Germline V gives CDR1 SQVTM, CDR2 ANQGSEA. In DNA form, the CDR3 reads TGCAGCGGCTCTCTAGCGGGAGCTCCATACGAGCAGTACTTC. Residues: CSGSLAGAPYEQYF.